What follows are 14 T cell receptor beta chains derived from one specimen sequenced in a study of blood T cell repertoires in COVID-19. Profiled with immunoSEQ multiplex PCR; TCRdb holds only in-frame clones, not every one. Of approximately 90,000 clones in the sample, roughly 80% were seen once. Sample: peripheral blood. The receptors stem from a man aged 50 to 60 with acute or convalescent COVID-19.

This sequence joins TRBV28 and TRBJ2-1; 7 positions agree with TRBD2. CDR3 length equals 17 residues. CDR1 and CDR2 from the germline V gene are MDHEN and SYDVKM. V lost 10 bases and J lost 0; bases outside the gene matches: 15. The CDR3 nucleotides read TGTGCCACCCAGCGGGAACTACGAACCTCCTCCTACAATGAGCAGTTCTTC. Its translation is CATQRELRTSSYNEQFF.

The CDR3 DNA reads as TGTGCCAGCAGCTTGAGGACAGGGGGTGACGAGCAGTACTTC. It yields the protein CASSLRTGGDEQYF. V and J are TRBV5-5 and TRBJ2-7; 10 nucleotides match TRBD1. This CDR3 region has 14 residues. The V gene end was trimmed by 1 base and the J gene end by 5 bases; junction bases not matched to a gene: 3. The germline V gene encodes CDR1 SGHKS and CDR2 YYEKEE (reference sequence).

This rearrangement joins TRBV28 to TRBJ2-5, with TRBD2 matching 13 bases. CDR3 length equals 16 residues. Per the germline V gene, CDR1 is MDHEN and CDR2 is SYDVKM. Trimming removed 6 bases from V and 5 bases from J; junction bases left unmatched: 9. The CDR3 sequence: CASRDGLAGVRETQYF. Here the CDR3 DNA reads TGTGCCAGCAGGGACGGACTAGCGGGAGTTCGTGAGACCCAGTACTTC.

This rearrangement joins TRBV5-1 to TRBJ2-3, with a weak D call TRBD2 (5 bases). CDR1 and CDR2 (germline): SGHRS, YFSETQ. V lost 4 bases and J lost 2, with 17 bases in between. CDR3 length equals 16 residues. DNA of the CDR3: TGCGCCAGCAGCACCAGCAGCGGTCGGTACACAGATACGCAGTATTTT. Translation gives CASSTSSGRYTDTQYF. Combining the CDR3 with reference TRBV5-1 and TRBJ2-3 gives the whole variable domain KAGVTQTPRYLIKTRGQQVTLSCSPISGHRSVSWYQQTPGQGLQFLFEYFSETQRNKGNFPGRFSGRQFSNSRSEMNVSTLELGDSALYLCASSTSSGRYTDTQYFGPGTRLTVL.

The gene calls are TRBV6-4 and TRBJ1-1; 7 bases are shared with TRBD1. The V and J ends lost 6 bases and 0 bases, in that order; junction bases with no gene match: 4. The CDR3 spans 14 residues. CDR1 MRHNA and CDR2 SNTAGT come from the germline V gene. The CDR3 coding sequence is TGTGCCAGCAGGCCGGGACAGTTGAACACTGAAGCTTTCTTT. The encoded protein is CASRPGQLNTEAFF.

The chain recombines TRBV7-5 with TRBJ1-1; the table's D call, TRBD1, was not checked against the DNA. TRBV7-5 is assigned pseudogene status. The CDR3 has 12 amino acids. CDR3 sequence: CVRTDRNTEAFF. The CDR3 DNA is TGTGTCAGAACCGACAGGAACACTGAAGCTTTCTTT.

The chain uses TRBV6-2 or TRBV6-3 and TRBJ1-1; the D gene is possibly TRBD1 (6 bases). The V end lost 6 bases, the J end lost 0 bases, and 11 bases lay between the germline ends. Germline V lookup: CDR1 MNHEY, CDR2 SVGEGT. CDR3 length: 14 amino acids. The CDR3 protein is CASSRQVMNTEAFF. The DNA for the CDR3 is TGTGCCAGCAGCCGACAGGTCATGAACACTGAAGCTTTCTTT.

The chain carries TRBV24-1 and TRBJ2-1, with 14 bases aligning to TRBD2. This CDR3 is 16 amino acids long. After removal of 7 bases from V and 0 bases from J, the junction contained 1 base not matched to a gene. Germline V lookup: CDR1 KGHDR, CDR2 SFDVKD. CDR3: CATRGTSGSSYNEQFF. For the CDR3, the DNA is TGTGCCACCAGAGGGACTAGCGGGAGCTCCTACAATGAGCAGTTCTTC.

CDR3 in DNA: TGTGCCAGCAGAGAGACAGGGGGCGCCGGCACTGAAGCTTTCTTT. This sequence encodes CASRETGGAGTEAFF. J is TRBJ1-1 and V is TRBV6-5; 10 bases match TRBD1. Losses at the gene ends were 6 bases for V and 4 bases for J; bases not matched to a gene: 8. Germline CDR1 reads MNHEY; CDR2 reads SVGAGI. The CDR3 is 15 residues long.

In nucleotides, the CDR3 is TGTGCCAGCAGCGTAGGGGCTAGCGGGAGTTGGAGTGAGCAGTTCTTC. Translation: CASSVGASGSWSEQFF. This rearrangement joins TRBV5-4 to TRBJ2-1; 10 nucleotides line up with TRBD2. The germline CDR1 and CDR2 sequences are SGHNT and YYREEE (reference sequence). Trimming cost V 4 bases and J 9 bases; bases outside gene matches: 13. The CDR3 is made up of 16 amino acids. The whole variable domain, remainder taken from reference TRBV5-4 and TRBJ2-1, is ETGVTQSPTHLIKTRGQQVTLRCSSQSGHNTVSWYQQALGQGPQFIFQYYREEENGRGNFPPRFSGLQFPNYSSELNVNALELDDSALYLCASSVGASGSWSEQFFGPGTRLTVL.

The chain has TRBV30 and TRBJ2-7; TRBD2 aligns across 7 bases. CDR1 and CDR2 from the germline V gene are GTSNPN and SVGIG (reference sequence). The junction had 7 bases not matched to a gene; V was cut back by 0 bases and J by 5 bases. The CDR3 covers 14 residues. In nucleotides, the CDR3 is TGTGCCTGGAGTGTTGGGGGGGTTCCCCACGAGCAGTACTTC. This translates into CAWSVGGVPHEQYF.

The CDR3 DNA reads TGTGCCAGCACCGCAATAGCGGGTTCCTACAATGAGCAGTTCTTC. The encoded protein is CASTAIAGSYNEQFF. The chain recombines TRBV7-2 with TRBJ2-1; 7 nucleotides align to TRBD2. Trimming removed 7 bases from V and 1 base from J; junction bases left unmatched: 7. Per the germline V gene, CDR1 is SGHTA and CDR2 is FQGNSA. CDR3 size: 15 residues.

The chain carries TRBV30 and TRBJ1-3; D unclear. CDR1 is GTSNPN, CDR2 SVGIG, per germline (reference sequence). The CDR3 has 15 residues. Trimming removed 0 bases at V and 2 bases at J, with 11 bases between. CDR3 in DNA: TGTGCCTGGAGTGTAGGAGGCCTGGCTGGAAACACCATATATTTT. This translates into CAWSVGGLAGNTIYF.

This sequence joins TRBV6-4 and TRBJ2-2; D might be TRBD1 (5 bases). V lost 5 bases, J lost 1 base, and 20 bases lay in between. CDR3 length: 18 amino acids. In germline, CDR1 is MRHNA, CDR2 SNTAGT. The DNA for the CDR3 is TGTGCCAGCAGTCCCCAACCAGGGCTCAGCGTGAACACCGGGGAGCTGTTTTTT. Translating it yields CASSPQPGLSVNTGELFF.